This T cell receptor (beta chain) was retrieved from a study of OX40 agonist ivuxolimab in advanced cancers. Study summary: A diagnosis of hepatocellular carcinoma, melanoma, renal cell or head and neck cancer was present in dose-escalation patients. Partial responses were recorded for three patients, including one with hepatocellular carcinoma and two with cutaneous melanoma.

As for this clone: Its specificity is unknown.

Study findings and constraints: Expanded peripheral T cells had an undetermined antigen specificity.

Repertoires were generated with immunoSEQ multiplex PCR, while TCRdb's copy carries only in-frame clones and drops some. The sample includes under 140,000 clones, over 85% seen only once; the top ten take 0.25% to 0.3%. Germline lookup yields CDR1 MDHEN and CDR2 SYDVKM. With V trimmed by 3 bases and J by 2 bases, 4 bases remained unmatched. The CDR3 runs 15 residues. The chain carries TRBV28 and TRBJ2-3, with 8 positions matching TRBD1. This receptor was obtained from an adult with an advanced solid tumor such as melanoma, head and neck, liver or kidney cancer. Source: CD4+ or CD8+ T cells sorted from blood, taken in a trial of the OX40 agonist ivuxolimab. CDR3 in DNA: TGTGCCAGCAGTTTTTGGGACAGGTACACAGATACGCAGTATTTT. Amino acids: CASSFWDRYTDTQYF.